The rows below give T cell receptor beta chains drawn from one sample of a study of T-cell memory formation after mild COVID-19. TCRdb reprocessed the 5' RACE reads via MiXCR and lists one record per CDR3 protein. The table lists about 560,000 distinct CDR3 sequences, approximately 21% of them singletons, with approximately 8.4% in the top ten. Sample: PBMCs or a T cell subset sorted from them (not recorded which). These receptors were obtained from an adult woman who had mild COVID-19 (a few samples of this study predate the infection). Cell type and time point are not known. CDR3s include the opening cysteine and the closing phenylalanine or tryptophan. A D gene is named only where the DNA matches it firmly. A row's size may be missing; if present it is once, few, many or a size class.

d_gene	abundance	v_gene	j_gene	CDR3nt	CDR3aa
TRBD2	-	TRBV6-1	TRBJ2-2	TGTGCCAGCACCAGACTAGCGGAGTCCACCGGGGAGCTGTTTTTT	CASTRLAESTGELFF
TRBD2	few	TRBV12-3/TRBV12-4	TRBJ2-4	TGTGCCAGCAGTTTAGCCGGGGGGGCCCTAGCCAAAAACATTCAGTACTTC	CASSLAGGALAKNIQYF
-	-	TRBV7-6	TRBJ1-6	TGTGCCAGCAGCTTAAACCCAGGGACGGAGAATTCACCCCTCCACTTT	CASSLNPGTENSPLHF
-	-	TRBV29-1	TRBJ2-7	TGCAGCGTTGAAGTTTGGGATCGGGACGGCTACTACGAGCAGTACTTC	CSVEVWDRDGYYEQYF
-	few	TRBV18	TRBJ2-6	TGTGCCAGCTCACCCCTTCAGAACTCTGGGGCCAACGTCCTGACTTTC	CASSPLQNSGANVLTF
TRBD2	-	TRBV4-3	TRBJ2-7	TGCGCCAGCAGCCAAGATATGATCGAACTAGCGGACTACTACGAGCAGTACTTC	CASSQDMIELADYYEQYF
TRBD2	few	TRBV24-1	TRBJ2-1	TGTGCCACCAGTGTCAGGACTAGCGGGGACAATGAGCAGTTCTTC	CATSVRTSGDNEQFF
-	-	TRBV20-1	TRBJ2-1	TGCAGTGCTAGAGGGTCCGGGAGCAATGAGCAGTTCTTC	CSARGSGSNEQFF
-	-	TRBV4-2	TRBJ2-1	TGTGCCAGCAGCTCAGGGGTGCAGTACAATGAGCAGTTCTTC	CASSSGVQYNEQFF
-	-	TRBV25-1	TRBJ2-1	TGTGCCAGCAGTCCCGCACTTACTAGTTACAATGAGCAGTTCTTC	CASSPALTSYNEQFF
-	few	TRBV20-1	TRBJ1-1	TGCAGGGCCTTAGTGGGGGGGAGCACTGAAGCTTTCTTT	CRALVGGSTEAFF
TRBD1	-	TRBV20-1	TRBJ1-1	TGCAGTGCAAGGAGGCAGGGGGCGAGGGGCACTGAAGCTTTCTTT	CSARRQGARGTEAFF
TRBD1	-	TRBV5-1	TRBJ1-1	TGCGCCAGCAGCTCCTCCGACAGGGGGAAGACTGAAGCTTTCTTT	CASSSSDRGKTEAFF
TRBD2	-	TRBV5-1	TRBJ2-3	TGCGCCAGCAGCTCGCAGCGGGGGCCCACAGATACGCAGTATTTT	CASSSQRGPTDTQYF
TRBD2	few	TRBV29-1	TRBJ2-1	TGCAGCGTTACCGGACTAGCGGGGAGCTCCTACAATGAGCAGTTCTTC	CSVTGLAGSSYNEQFF
TRBD2	-	TRBV7-3	TRBJ2-3	TGTGCCAGCAGCTCCGGGACTAGCGGGAATACGCAGTATTTT	CASSSGTSGNTQYF
TRBD1	few	TRBV7-3	TRBJ2-2	TGTGCCAGCAGCCCAGACAGGGGGATGACCGGGGAGCTGTTTTTT	CASSPDRGMTGELFF
-	-	TRBV20-1	TRBJ2-1	TGCAGTGCTAGAAAGACGTGGGTCGGGGTTGAGCAGTTCTTC	CSARKTWVGVEQFF
-	few	TRBV3-1	TRBJ2-1	TGTGCCAGCAGCCGACCTGGAGGGAATGAGCAGTTCTTC	CASSRPGGNEQFF
TRBD2	-	TRBV7-3	TRBJ2-1	TGTGCCAGCAGCGTATCCTCGGAGGCGACTAGCGGGAGGAGGCGGGAGCAGTTCTTC	CASSVSSEATSGRRREQFF
-	-	TRBV9	TRBJ2-6	TGTGCCAGCAGCGTAGCTACGGGGGAGCTCTCTGGGGCCAACGTCCTGACTTTC	CASSVATGELSGANVLTF
TRBD2	-	TRBV20-1	TRBJ2-7	TGCAGTGCTCCCCGGGACGGGGGGAGCTCCTACGAGCAGTACTTC	CSAPRDGGSSYEQYF
-	-	TRBV6-5	TRBJ2-6	TGTGCCAGCAGTTACCATAAGGCGTGGTGGGCCAACGTCCTGACTTTC	CASSYHKAWWANVLTF
-	few	TRBV7-6	TRBJ2-3	TGTGCCAGCAGCTCCGGAAACGATGTAGATACGCAGTATTTT	CASSSGNDVDTQYF
TRBD1	-	TRBV6-1	TRBJ1-2	TGTGCCAGCACGCGAACGACAGGGGATGGCTACACCTTC	CASTRTTGDGYTF
-	-	TRBV19	TRBJ2-5	TGTGCCAGTAGTATAGGCCCAGGGTTGGAGACCCAGTACTTC	CASSIGPGLETQYF
TRBD2	-	TRBV4-1	TRBJ2-7	TGCGCCAGCAGCCGAGGGACTAGCGACTACGAGCAGTACTTC	CASSRGTSDYEQYF
-	-	TRBV7-7	TRBJ2-1	TGTGCTAGCAGCCCGGAACATGCCACTGAGCAGTTCTTC	CASSPEHATEQFF
-	-	TRBV29-1	TRBJ2-1	TGCAGCGTTGAAAGGGCCCTGAGCTCCTACAATGAGCAGTTCTTC	CSVERALSSYNEQFF
TRBD1	-	TRBV7-8	TRBJ2-7	TGTGCCAGCAGCTACCGACAGGGGGACTACGAGCAGTACTTC	CASSYRQGDYEQYF
-	-	TRBV27	TRBJ2-7	TGTGCCAGCAGCTCTGGCGGGGCATCAAATCCCTACGAGCAGTACTTC	CASSSGGASNPYEQYF
TRBD1	many	TRBV5-1	TRBJ1-2	TGCGCCAGCAGCTGGGGGACAGAAGCAGCCTATGGCTACACCTTC	CASSWGTEAAYGYTF
TRBD2	-	TRBV2	TRBJ2-1	TGTGCCAGCAGTGGACTAGCGGTCGATGAGCAGTTCTTC	CASSGLAVDEQFF
-	few	TRBV7-7	TRBJ2-5	TGTGCTAGCAGCTTATTTTACAGCAGCCAAGAGACCCAGTACTTC	CASSLFYSSQETQYF
-	few	TRBV5-8	TRBJ1-4	TGTGCCAGCAGTCCGAGAACGAGGGATGAAAAACTGTTTTTT	CASSPRTRDEKLFF
-	once	TRBV27	TRBJ2-3	TGTGCCAGCAGTTTAAGTCCGGCTGCAGATACGCAGTATTTT	CASSLSPAADTQYF
-	-	TRBV20-1	TRBJ2-4	TGCAGTGCTAGAGGTTCCCTAGCAGGTTCGGAAAACATTCAGTACTTC	CSARGSLAGSENIQYF
-	few	TRBV5-6	TRBJ1-2	TGTGCCAGCACCCTCTCGGACAGATCCGCTGGCTACACCTTC	CASTLSDRSAGYTF
-	few	TRBV28	TRBJ2-1	TGTGCCAGCAGTTTTAACGCCATCTATACAAAAAATGAGCAGTTCTTC	CASSFNAIYTKNEQFF
TRBD2	-	TRBV7-2	TRBJ2-1	TGTGCCAGCAGCCGACTAGCGGTCGACAATGAGCAGTTCTTC	CASSRLAVDNEQFF
-	many	TRBV3-1	TRBJ1-6	TGTGCCAGCAGCCAAGAGGTTTCGACGGTTTATAATTCACCCCTCCACTTT	CASSQEVSTVYNSPLHF
-	-	TRBV6-5	TRBJ2-7	TGTGCCAGCAGTTACGGGTTCGAGCAGTACTTC	CASSYGFEQYF
TRBD1	few	TRBV15	TRBJ2-3	TGTGCCACCAGCAGACCTCCGGGACAGGTCAAAGATACGCAGTATTTT	CATSRPPGQVKDTQYF
TRBD1	-	TRBV18	TRBJ1-1	TGTGCCAGCTCACCCACGCCTGGACAGGGGACTGAAGCTTTCTTT	CASSPTPGQGTEAFF
-	-	TRBV27	TRBJ1-5	TGTGCCAGCAGTTATGGGGCGGGCGGCAATCACCCCCAGCATTTT	CASSYGAGGNHPQHF